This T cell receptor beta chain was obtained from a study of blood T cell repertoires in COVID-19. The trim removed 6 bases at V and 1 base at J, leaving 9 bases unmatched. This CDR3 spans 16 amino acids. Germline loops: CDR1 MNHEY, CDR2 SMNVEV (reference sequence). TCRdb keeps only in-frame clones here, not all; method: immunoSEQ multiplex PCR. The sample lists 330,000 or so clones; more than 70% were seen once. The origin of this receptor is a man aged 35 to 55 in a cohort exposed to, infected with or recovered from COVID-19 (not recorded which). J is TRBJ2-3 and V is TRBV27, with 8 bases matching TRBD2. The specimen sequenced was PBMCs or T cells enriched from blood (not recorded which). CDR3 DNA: TGTGCCAGCAGAAAACTAGCGGCCACCGGCACAGATACGCAGTATTTT. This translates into CASRKLAATGTDTQYF.